The 4 T cell receptor beta chains below were found in one sample sequenced in a study of human T cells and chemical hapten exposure. TCRdb re-analysed the RACE reads in MiXCR, keeping a single row per CDR3 protein. Of approximately 77,000 distinct CDR3 sequences in the sample, approximately 14% were seen once. Time point described: pre-sensitization, week 0. Treatment defined: therapeutic diphenylcyclopropenone sensitization with weekly scalp DPC. The sequencing here drew on whole blood, taken in connection with sensitization to the hapten diphenylcyclopropenone (DPC). The receptor set was obtained from a woman in her forties or fifties with alopecia areata. Some clones in this sample may be carry-over from other donors' samples.

This clonotype was observed a few times. The V gene is TRBV30, the J gene TRBJ2-4; TRBD1 matches at 8 bases. Unmatched junction bases numbered 9, after V lost 3 bases and J lost 2 bases. Germline V lookup: CDR1 GTSNPN, CDR2 SVGIG (reference sequence). The CDR3 is 16 residues long. The CDR3 DNA reads TGTGCCTGGAGCCCTCGGACAGGGAGGACCAAAAACATTCAGTACTTC. Translation gives CAWSPRTGRTKNIQYF.

In its sample, this clonotype was seen a few times. The J gene is TRBJ2-2, the V gene TRBV7-8; TRBD1 matches 9 bases. Trimming cost V 1 base and J 6 bases; bases outside gene matches: 9. Germline V gives CDR1 SGHVS, CDR2 FQNEAQ. CDR3 length equals 17 residues. The CDR3 DNA follows: TGTGCCAGCAGCTTAGTGGTAGGGACAGGGATCCCCGGGGAGCTGTTTTTT. It specifies CASSLVVGTGIPGELFF.

The chain links TRBV5-1 to TRBJ1-1; maybe TRBD1 (5 bases). The CDR3 has 12 residues. Germline lookup yields CDR1 SGHRS and CDR2 YFSETQ. V lost 7 bases and J 4 bases, leaving 11 bases between the germline ends. The CDR3 reads CASGATGTEAFF. The CDR3 DNA reads TGCGCCAGCGGCGCTACAGGCACTGAAGCTTTCTTT.

This clonotype was seen ten or more times. The chain links TRBV20-1 to TRBJ2-1, with a weak D call TRBD2 (7 bases). The ends were cut back, 7 bases at V and 7 bases at J, with 20 bases in the middle. This CDR3 spans 14 amino acids. Germline V gives CDR1 DFQATT, CDR2 SNEGSKA (reference sequence). DNA of the CDR3: TGCAGTGAGGCTGCGGAGGGAGGGGGGAATGAGCAGTTCTTC. Protein product: CSEAAEGGGNEQFF.